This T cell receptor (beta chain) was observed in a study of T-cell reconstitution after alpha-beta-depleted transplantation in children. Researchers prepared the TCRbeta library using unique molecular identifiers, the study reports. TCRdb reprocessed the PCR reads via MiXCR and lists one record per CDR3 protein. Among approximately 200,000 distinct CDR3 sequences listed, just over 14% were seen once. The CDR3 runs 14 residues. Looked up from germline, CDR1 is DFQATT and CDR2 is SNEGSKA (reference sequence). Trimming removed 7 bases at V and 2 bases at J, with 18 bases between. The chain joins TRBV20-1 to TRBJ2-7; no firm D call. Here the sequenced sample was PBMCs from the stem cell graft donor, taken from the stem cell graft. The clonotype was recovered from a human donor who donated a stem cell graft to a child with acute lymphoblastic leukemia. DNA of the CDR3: TGCAGTGTAAGTTCCCGGTTACCAACCTACGAGCAGTACTTC. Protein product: CSVSSRLPTYEQYF.